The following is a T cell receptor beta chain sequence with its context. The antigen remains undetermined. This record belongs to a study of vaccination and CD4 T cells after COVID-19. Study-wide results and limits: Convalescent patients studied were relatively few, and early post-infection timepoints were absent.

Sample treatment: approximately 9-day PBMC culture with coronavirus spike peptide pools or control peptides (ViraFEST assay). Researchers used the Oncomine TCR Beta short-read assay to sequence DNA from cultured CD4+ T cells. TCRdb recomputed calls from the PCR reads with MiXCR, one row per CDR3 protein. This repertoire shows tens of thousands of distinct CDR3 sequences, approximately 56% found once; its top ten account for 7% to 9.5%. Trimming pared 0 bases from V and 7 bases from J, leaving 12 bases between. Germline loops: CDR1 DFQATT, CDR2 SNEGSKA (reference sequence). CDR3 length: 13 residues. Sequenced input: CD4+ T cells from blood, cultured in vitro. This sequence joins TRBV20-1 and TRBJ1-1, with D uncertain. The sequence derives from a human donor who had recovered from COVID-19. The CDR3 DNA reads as TGCAGTGCTAGAGATCCGGCGGCCCTTGAAGCTTTCTTT. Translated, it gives CSARDPAALEAFF.